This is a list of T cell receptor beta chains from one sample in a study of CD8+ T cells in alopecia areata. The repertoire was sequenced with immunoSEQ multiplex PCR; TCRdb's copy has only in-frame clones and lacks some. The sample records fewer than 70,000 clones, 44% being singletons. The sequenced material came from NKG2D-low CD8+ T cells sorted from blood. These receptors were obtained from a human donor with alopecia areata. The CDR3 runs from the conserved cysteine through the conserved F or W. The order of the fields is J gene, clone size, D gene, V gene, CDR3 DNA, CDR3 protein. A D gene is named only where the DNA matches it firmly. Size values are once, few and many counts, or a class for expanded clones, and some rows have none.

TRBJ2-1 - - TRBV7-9 TGTGCCAGCGGGTCAGACTTCCCGGGAGTACACAATGAGCAGTTCTTC CASGSDFPGVHNEQFF
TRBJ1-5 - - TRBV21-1 TGTGCCAGCAGCCAGGGCTATCAGCCCCAGCATTTT CASSQGYQPQHF
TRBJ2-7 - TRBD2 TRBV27 TGTGCCAGCAGTTTAATCGGGAGGGGCTACGAGCAGTACTTC CASSLIGRGYEQYF
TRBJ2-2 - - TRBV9 TGTGCCAGCAGCGAGGGGGCCGGGGAGCTGTTTTTT CASSEGAGELFF
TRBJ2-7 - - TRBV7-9 TGTGCCAGCAGCGAAGGCAGCGGCGAGCAGTACTTC CASSEGSGEQYF
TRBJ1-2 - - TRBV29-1 TGCAGCGTTGAAGAAGGGTCTAACTATGGCTACACCTTC CSVEEGSNYGYTF
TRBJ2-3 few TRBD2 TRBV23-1 TGCGCCAGCAGTCTCAAGACGGGACTAGCGCTCAAGCGGGGCACAGATACGCAGTATTTT CASSLKTGLALKRGTDTQYF
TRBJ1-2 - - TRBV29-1 TGCAGCGTTGCTGTAACAGGGTCTTTCGTAGGCGATGGCTACACCTTC CSVAVTGSFVGDGYTF
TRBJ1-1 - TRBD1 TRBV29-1 TGCAGCGCTGGAGGGGGACAGGAGTGGAAAACTGAAGCTTTCTTT CSAGGGQEWKTEAFF
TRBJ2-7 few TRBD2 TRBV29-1 TGCAGCGTTGCGGCTAGCGGGAGTGGATCCTACGAGCAGTACTTC CSVAASGSGSYEQYF
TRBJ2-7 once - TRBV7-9 TGTGCCAGCAGCTTTTCTAAGGCGGGACTTCGACACGAGCAGTACTTC CASSFSKAGLRHEQYF
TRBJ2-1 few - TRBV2 TGTGCCAGCAGACAACTAGTTGAGCAGTTCTTC CASRQLVEQFF
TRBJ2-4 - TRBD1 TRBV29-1 TGCAGCGTTGAAAAGGGACAGGGGAACATTCAGTACTTC CSVEKGQGNIQYF
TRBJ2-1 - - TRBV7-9 TGTGCCAGCAGCGGGACTGGCTACAATGAGCAGTTCTTC CASSGTGYNEQFF
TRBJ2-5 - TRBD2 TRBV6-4 TGTGCCAGCAGTGATCAGCGGGAGGCAAGACAAGAGACCCAGTACTTC CASSDQREARQETQYF
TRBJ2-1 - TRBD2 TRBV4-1 TGCGCCAGCAGCCCTAGTCACGGGACTAGCGGGGGGGCCTACTATGAGCAGTTCTTC CASSPSHGTSGGAYYEQFF
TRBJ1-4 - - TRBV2 TGTGCCAGCAGTGCCCGGGGGCGCGAAAAACTGTTTTTT CASSARGREKLFF
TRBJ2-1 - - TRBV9 TGTGCCAGCAGCGTAAATAGCGTCGATGAGCAGTTCTTC CASSVNSVDEQFF
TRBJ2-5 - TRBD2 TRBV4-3 TGCGCCAGCAGCCAAGGGCGACTGGGAGGGAGTCAAGAGACCCAGTACTTC CASSQGRLGGSQETQYF
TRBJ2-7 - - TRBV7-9 TGTGCCAGCAGCGTAAAGGGGAGCTACGAGCAGTACTTC CASSVKGSYEQYF
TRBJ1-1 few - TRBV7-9 TGTGCCAGCAGTGTCCCGGGACATGGGGCCGAAGCTTTCTTT CASSVPGHGAEAFF
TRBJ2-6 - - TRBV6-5 TGTGCCAGCAGTTACTCGAATGGGGCCAACGTCCTGACTTTC CASSYSNGANVLTF
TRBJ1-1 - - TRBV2 TGTGCCAGTCCTAGGGGGAACACTGAAGCTTTCTTT CASPRGNTEAFF
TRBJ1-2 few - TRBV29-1 TGCAGCGTTCCGATCAACTATGGCTACACCTTC CSVPINYGYTF
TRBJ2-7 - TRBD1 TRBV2 TGTGCCAGCAGCAGACAGGGTGTTTTCTCCTACGAGCAGTACTTC CASSRQGVFSYEQYF
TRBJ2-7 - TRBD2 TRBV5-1 TGCGCCAGCAGCTTGGGGAATAGCGGGAGGGCCATTAGCGAGCAGTACTTC CASSLGNSGRAISEQYF
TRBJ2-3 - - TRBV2 TGTGCCAGCAGCATCACAGATACGCAGTATTTT CASSITDTQYF
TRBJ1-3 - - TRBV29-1 TGCAGCGTTCCAGGGTTCTCTGGAAACACCATATATTTT CSVPGFSGNTIYF
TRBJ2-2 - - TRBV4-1 TGCGCCAGCAGCCAAGTCAGGGCTAGGATCGGGGAGCTGTTTTTT CASSQVRARIGELFF
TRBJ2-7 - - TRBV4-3 TGCGCCAGCAGCCAAGATCCTCCAGGGAGGAACGAGCAGTACTTC CASSQDPPGRNEQYF
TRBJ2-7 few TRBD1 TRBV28 TGTGCCAGCAGTTTATGGGGACAGTTCAAATCCTACGAGCAGTACTTC CASSLWGQFKSYEQYF
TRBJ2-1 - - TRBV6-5 TGTGCCAGCAGGCCCTCCGGGAGTACCTACAATGAGCAGTTCTTC CASRPSGSTYNEQFF
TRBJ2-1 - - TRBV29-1 TGCAGCGTTCGGGTATACAATGAGCAGTTCTTC CSVRVYNEQFF
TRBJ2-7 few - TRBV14 TGTGCCAGCAGCCTAATACAGGGTTCGTACGAGCAGTACTTC CASSLIQGSYEQYF
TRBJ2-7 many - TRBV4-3 TGCGCCAGCAGCCCCTCGACGGACTCCTACGAGCAGTACTTC CASSPSTDSYEQYF
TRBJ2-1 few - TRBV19 TGTGCCAGTAGTTACGGGGTAGCCAATGAGCAGTTCTTC CASSYGVANEQFF
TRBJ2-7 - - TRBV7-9 TGTGCCAGCAGTCCCCCAGGGTCCTCCTACGAGCAGTACTTC CASSPPGSSYEQYF
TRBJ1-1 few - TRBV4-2 TGTGCCAGCAGCCAAGATGCTCCCACGAAAGGAGCTTTCTTT CASSQDAPTKGAFF
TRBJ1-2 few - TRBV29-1 TGCAGCGTTGTAGGTCGGCGCGGCTACACCTTC CSVVGRRGYTF
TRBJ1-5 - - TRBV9 TGTGCCAGCAGCGTAGACGGGGGAAGCAATCAGCCCCAGCATTTT CASSVDGGSNQPQHF
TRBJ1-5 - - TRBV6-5 TGTGCCAGCCGAGGACGCAATCAGCCCCAGCATTTT CASRGRNQPQHF
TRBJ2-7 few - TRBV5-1 TGCGCCAGCAGCTTGGATGAGTTCTCAAGCTCCTACGAGCAGTACTTC CASSLDEFSSSYEQYF
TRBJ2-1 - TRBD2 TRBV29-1 TGCAGCGTTGTAGCGGGAGGGCCTGACAATGAGCAGTTCTTC CSVVAGGPDNEQFF
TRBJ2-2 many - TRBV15 TGTGCCACCAGCAGAGACGCCGGGACCGGGTCCGGGGAGCTGTTTTTT CATSRDAGTGSGELFF
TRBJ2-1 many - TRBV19 TGTGCCAGTAGTTTGGACTCCGAGGAGCAGTTCTTC CASSLDSEEQFF
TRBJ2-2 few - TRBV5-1 TGCGCCAGCAGCTTGAGACTAGAGAACACCGGGGAGCTGTTTTTT CASSLRLENTGELFF